This T cell receptor beta chain was obtained from a study of shared clonotypes between healthy human individuals. The CDR3 is 14 residues long. Trimming removed 6 bases at V and 5 bases at J, with 17 bases between. Looked up from germline, CDR1 is SGHRS and CDR2 is YFSETQ. Libraries were prepared by immunoSEQ multiplex PCR; TCRdb keeps only in-frame clonotypes and omits some of them. Of about 2.2 million clones detected, approximately 92% appear once; the ten largest clones hold around 1.8%. CD45RO-negative, CCR7-positively selected cells formed the naive CD8 fraction, excluding terminally differentiated effector memory CD45RA+ cells. Every contributor of samples was a Caucasian grown-up residing in Nashville, Tennessee.

Source material: naive CD8+ T cells from PBMCs. The clonotype originates from a man aged 18 to 29 in good health. Some clones in this sample may be carry-over from other donors' samples. V usage is TRBV5-1 and J usage is TRBJ2-5; a possible D gene is TRBD2 (7 bases). The CDR3 loop is CASTTRGGVETQYF. The CDR3 DNA is TGCGCCAGCACCACTCGAGGGGGGGTGGAGACCCAGTACTTC. The full variable domain, rest sourced from reference TRBV5-1 and TRBJ2-5, is KAGVTQTPRYLIKTRGQQVTLSCSPISGHRSVSWYQQTPGQGLQFLFEYFSETQRNKGNFPGRFSGRQFSNSRSEMNVSTLELGDSALYLCASTTRGGVETQYFGPGTRLLVL.